The 18 T cell receptor beta chains in this list originate from one sample, sequenced in a study of cytomegalovirus exposure and HLA in healthy donors. Both 60 Vbeta primers and 13 Jbeta primers went into the PCR. Here immunoSEQ multiplex PCR was the method, and the copy in TCRdb shows in-frame clones only, minus some. This repertoire shows around 67,000 clones, 75% to 90% found once; its top ten account for 12%. The specimen was PBMCs. Source of these receptors: a woman aged 25 to 39 in good health and CMV-seropositive.

This chain connects TRBV5-1 to TRBJ2-2; 8 positions agree with TRBD2. The CDR3 is made up of 16 amino acids. The germline CDR1 and CDR2 sequences are SGHRS and YFSETQ. The junction had 3 bases not matched to a gene; V was cut back by 2 bases and J by 0 bases. CDR3 sequence reads: CASSFIAGTNTGELFF. DNA for the CDR3: TGCGCCAGCAGCTTCATAGCGGGAACGAACACCGGGGAGCTGTTTTTT.

The chain combines TRBV7-9 with TRBJ2-5; D unresolved. The DNA end lines up better with TRBJ2-7; the J call may be wrong. This CDR3 has 12 amino acids. Germline V gives CDR1 SEHNR, CDR2 FQNEAQ (reference sequence). The DNA for the CDR3 is TGTGCCAGCAGCTTAGTAAGTTACGAGCAGTACTTC. It yields the protein CASSLVSYEQYF.

The rearrangement links TRBV10-3 to TRBJ2-7; D is possibly TRBD2 (6 bases). Trimming took off 8 bases at V and 5 bases at J, with 10 bases between the two ends. Germline-derived CDR1 and CDR2 are ENHRY and SYGVKD. The CDR3 consists of 11 residues. CDR3 in amino acids: CAIGRRDEQYF. CDR3 DNA: TGTGCCATCGGCCGGAGGGACGAGCAGTACTTC.

The chain has TRBV27 and TRBJ1-1; D is undetermined. The length of the CDR3 is 14 residues. CDR1 MNHEY and CDR2 SMNVEV come from the germline V gene (reference sequence). V lost 5 bases, J lost 4 bases, and 14 bases lay in between. CDR3 nucleotide sequence: TGTGCCAGCAGTCGAGGCACGGTGGGCACTGAAGCTTTCTTT. It specifies CASSRGTVGTEAFF.

The chain couples TRBV5-6 to TRBJ1-1; no definite D call. This CDR3 has 14 residues. Germline V CDR1 and CDR2: SGHDT, YYEEEE. Trimming pared 2 bases from V and 1 base from J, leaving 9 bases between. CDR3 region: CASSFYNGNTEAFF. The CDR3 DNA sequence: TGTGCCAGCAGCTTCTATAATGGGAACACTGAAGCTTTCTTT.

As DNA, the CDR3 is TGTGCCAGCAGTCCCATGGGACTAGCGGGAACTAGCACAGATACGCAGTATTTT. As protein: CASSPMGLAGTSTDTQYF. V and J are TRBV28 and TRBJ2-3, with 13 bases lining up with TRBD2. Trimming cost V 5 bases and J 0 bases; bases outside gene matches: 8. Germline-derived CDR1 and CDR2 are MDHEN and SYDVKM. The CDR3 spans 18 residues.

The J gene is TRBJ2-5, the V gene TRBV5-8; 7 bases align to TRBD1. With V trimmed by 4 bases and J by 2 bases, 5 bases remained unmatched. The CDR3 consists of 14 residues. Germline values: CDR1 SGHTS, CDR2 YDEGEE. The CDR3 nucleotides read TGTGCCAGCAGCCTTAGGACAGGTCAAGAGACCCAGTACTTC. It codes for CASSLRTGQETQYF.

The rearrangement uses TRBV7-8 and TRBJ2-1, with 9 bases aligning to TRBD1. Looked up from germline, CDR1 is SGHVS and CDR2 is FQNEAQ. The CDR3 is 15 residues long. The ends lost 5 bases at V and 6 bases at J; junction bases unmatched: 8. CDR3 region: CASSHRRDRVNEQFF. The CDR3, as DNA: TGTGCCAGCAGCCACCGGAGGGACAGGGTCAATGAGCAGTTCTTC.

V is TRBV14 and J is TRBJ2-1; a possible D gene is TRBD2 (6 bases). Germline assignment: CDR1 SGHDN and CDR2 FVKESK. The CDR3 is 12 residues long. V lost 5 bases and J 5 bases, leaving 7 bases between the germline ends. The CDR3 here is CASSGTHNEQFF. Written as DNA, the CDR3 is TGTGCCAGCAGCGGGACTCACAATGAGCAGTTCTTC.

V gene TRBV19 combines with J gene TRBJ1-1, with D possibly being TRBD1 (6 bases). Germline values: CDR1 LNHDA, CDR2 SQIVND (reference sequence). V was pared by 2 bases and J by 1 base, with 26 bases between. The CDR3 runs 20 residues. As DNA, the CDR3 is TGTGCCAGTAGTATATCCCTACTTCGGACAGATACCGTGAAGAACACTGAAGCTTTCTTT. Amino acid sequence: CASSISLLRTDTVKNTEAFF.

The chain recombines TRBV5-1 with TRBJ2-7, with TRBD1 identical over 7 bases. Germline values: CDR1 SGHRS, CDR2 YFSETQ. This CDR3 contains 16 residues. V gave up 3 bases and J gave up 0 bases; unmatched junction bases: 9. The CDR3 nucleotides are TGCGCCAGCAGCTGGGGAGTACAGGGGACCTCCTACGAGCAGTACTTC. Residues: CASSWGVQGTSYEQYF. The whole variable domain, filled in from reference TRBV5-1 and TRBJ2-7, reads KAGVTQTPRYLIKTRGQQVTLSCSPISGHRSVSWYQQTPGQGLQFLFEYFSETQRNKGNFPGRFSGRQFSNSRSEMNVSTLELGDSALYLCASSWGVQGTSYEQYFGPGTRLTVT.

CDR3 protein: CASSHWRGTSYEQYF. Here the CDR3 DNA reads TGTGCCAGCAGCCATTGGAGGGGAACCTCCTACGAGCAGTACTTC. V and J are TRBV14 and TRBJ2-7, with D tentatively TRBD2 (6 bases). CDR1 and CDR2 from the germline V gene are SGHDN and FVKESK. V dropped 3 bases and J dropped 0 bases, with 12 bases sitting between them. This CDR3 is built from 15 residues.

This clone was seen a single time. The J gene is TRBJ2-5, the V gene TRBV5-1; 7 nucleotides align to TRBD1. Germline loops: CDR1 SGHRS, CDR2 YFSETQ. The junction had 10 bases not matched to a gene; V was cut back by 3 bases and J by 5 bases. This CDR3 region has 15 residues. The CDR3 here is CASSYPTGAPETQYF. CDR3 nucleotide sequence: TGCGCCAGCAGCTATCCTACAGGGGCCCCGGAGACCCAGTACTTC. The full variable domain, in which reference TRBV5-1 and TRBJ2-5 provide the parts outside the CDR3, is KAGVTQTPRYLIKTRGQQVTLSCSPISGHRSVSWYQQTPGQGLQFLFEYFSETQRNKGNFPGRFSGRQFSNSRSEMNVSTLELGDSALYLCASSYPTGAPETQYFGPGTRLLVL.

For the CDR3, the DNA is TGTGCCAGCAGCTTTACAGGGGGGGAGCAGTACTTC. Its translation: CASSFTGGEQYF. The rearrangement uses TRBV5-4 and TRBJ2-7, with 8 bases that match TRBD1. The CDR3 is 12 residues long. The ends lost 2 bases at V and 7 bases at J; junction bases unmatched: 2. In germline, CDR1 is SGHNT, CDR2 YYREEE (reference sequence).

The genes are TRBV5-1 and TRBJ2-3, with D tentatively TRBD2 (6 bases). CDR3 length: 17 residues. Trimming pared 1 base from V and 2 bases from J, leaving 17 bases between. Germline V gene sequence: CDR1 SGHRS, CDR2 YFSETQ. The CDR3 nucleotides are TGCGCCAGCAGCTTGTTCATCCGCGGGACGATCACAGATACGCAGTATTTT. It is translated as CASSLFIRGTITDTQYF.

This chain links TRBV28 with TRBJ2-3; D may be TRBD2 (7 bases). The CDR3 covers 14 residues. The germline CDR1 and CDR2 sequences are MDHEN and SYDVKM. Trimming shortened V by 6 bases and J by 2 bases, and 12 bases separated the two germline ends. CDR3 residues: CASRRGGPTDTQYF. The CDR3 DNA is TGTGCCAGCAGGAGGGGGGGGCCCACAGATACGCAGTATTTT.

In DNA, the CDR3 is TGTGCCAGTACCCTGACAGGGCCAACCGGGGAGCTGTTTTTT. It encodes CASTLTGPTGELFF. This rearrangement joins TRBV19 to TRBJ2-2; 7 bases line up with TRBD1. The CDR3 sequence is 14 residues long. Per the germline V gene, CDR1 is LNHDA and CDR2 is SQIVND (reference sequence). V was pared by 7 bases and J by 5 bases, with 7 bases of the junction left unmatched.

The chain employs TRBV20-1 and TRBJ2-7; the D gene is possibly TRBD2 (5 bases). The CDR3 extends over 11 amino acids. Germline-derived CDR1 and CDR2 are DFQATT and SNEGSKA (reference sequence). Trimming took off 8 bases at V and 4 bases at J, with 12 bases between the two ends. CDR3 DNA sequence: TGCAGTTACGAGCGGTCGTACGAGCAGTACTTC. Translated: CSYERSYEQYF.